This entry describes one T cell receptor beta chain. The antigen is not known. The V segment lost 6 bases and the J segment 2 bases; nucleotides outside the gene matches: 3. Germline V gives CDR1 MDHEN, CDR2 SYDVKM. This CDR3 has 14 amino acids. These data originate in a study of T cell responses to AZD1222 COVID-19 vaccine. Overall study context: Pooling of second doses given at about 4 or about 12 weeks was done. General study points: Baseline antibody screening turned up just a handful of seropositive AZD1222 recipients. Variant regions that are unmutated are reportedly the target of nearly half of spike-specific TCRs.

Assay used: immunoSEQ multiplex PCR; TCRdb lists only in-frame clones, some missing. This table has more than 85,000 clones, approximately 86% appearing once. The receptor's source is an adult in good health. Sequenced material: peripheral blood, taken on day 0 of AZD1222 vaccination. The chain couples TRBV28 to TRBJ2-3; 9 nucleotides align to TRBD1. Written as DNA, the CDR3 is TGTGCCAGCAGAGGGGACAGGGACACAGATACGCAGTATTTT. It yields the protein CASRGDRDTDTQYF.